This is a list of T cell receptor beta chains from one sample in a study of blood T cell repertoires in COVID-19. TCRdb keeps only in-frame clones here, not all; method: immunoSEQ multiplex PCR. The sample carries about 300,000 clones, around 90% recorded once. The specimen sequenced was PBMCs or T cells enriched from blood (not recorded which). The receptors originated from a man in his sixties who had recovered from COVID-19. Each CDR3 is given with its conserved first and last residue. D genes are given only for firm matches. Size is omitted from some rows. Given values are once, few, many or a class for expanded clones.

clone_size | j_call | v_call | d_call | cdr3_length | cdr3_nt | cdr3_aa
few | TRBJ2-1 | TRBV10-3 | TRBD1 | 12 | TGTGCCATCACACAGACAGGGATTGAGCAGTTCTTC | CAITQTGIEQFF
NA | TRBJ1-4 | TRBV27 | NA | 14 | TGTGCCAGCAGTTTTCGTCAGGGGTTTGAAAAACTGTTTTTT | CASSFRQGFEKLFF
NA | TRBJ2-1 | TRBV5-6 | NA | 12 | TGTGCCAGCAGCTTAAGCTGGGCTGAGCAGTTCTTC | CASSLSWAEQFF
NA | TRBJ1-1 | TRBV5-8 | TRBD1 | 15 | TGTGCCAGCAGCTTGGCCGGGACAGGCAACACTGAAGCTTTCTTT | CASSLAGTGNTEAFF
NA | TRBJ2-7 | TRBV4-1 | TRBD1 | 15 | TGCGCCAGCAGCCCGGGACAGGGGCCATCCTACGAGCAGTACTTC | CASSPGQGPSYEQYF
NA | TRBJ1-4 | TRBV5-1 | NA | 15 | TGCGCCAGCCAATCCGGGGGTTCAACTAATGAAAAACTGTTTTTT | CASQSGGSTNEKLFF
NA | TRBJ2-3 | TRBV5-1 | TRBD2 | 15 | TGCGCCAGCAGCTCCCTAGCGGGAGGCACAGATACGCAGTATTTT | CASSSLAGGTDTQYF
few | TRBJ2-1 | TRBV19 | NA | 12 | TGTGCCAGTAGTATTTTACAAAATGAGCAGTTCTTC | CASSILQNEQFF
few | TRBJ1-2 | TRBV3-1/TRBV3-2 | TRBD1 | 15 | TGTGCCAGCAGCCTAGCGACAGGGCCCAACTATGGCTACACCTTC | CASSLATGPNYGYTF
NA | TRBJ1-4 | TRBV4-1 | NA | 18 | TGCGCCAGCAGCCAAGTTTTGTTACGGGGGGGTGTAAATGAAAAACTGTTTTTT | CASSQVLLRGGVNEKLFF
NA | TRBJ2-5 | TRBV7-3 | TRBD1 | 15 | TGTGCCAGCAGCTTAACGGCAGGGGGCATCGAGACCCAGTACTTC | CASSLTAGGIETQYF
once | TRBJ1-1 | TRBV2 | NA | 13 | TGTGCCAGCAGTGACAGGGGAGACACTGAAGCTTTCTTT | CASSDRGDTEAFF
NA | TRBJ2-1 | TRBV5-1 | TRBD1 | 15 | TGCGCCAGCAGCCTCGGGACAGGGGACTCTAGTGAGCAGTTCTTC | CASSLGTGDSSEQFF
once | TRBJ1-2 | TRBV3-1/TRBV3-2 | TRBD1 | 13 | TGTGCCAGTACTCAGGGGGCTGACTATGGCTACACCTTC | CASTQGADYGYTF
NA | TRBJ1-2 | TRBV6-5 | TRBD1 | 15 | TGTGCCAGCAGTTTGCTGACAGGGGGCTTTTATGGCTACACCTTC | CASSLLTGGFYGYTF
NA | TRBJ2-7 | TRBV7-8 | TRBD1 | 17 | TGTGCCAGCAGCTCCCCCCGGACAGGTAGCTTTTCCTACGAGCAGTACTTC | CASSSPRTGSFSYEQYF
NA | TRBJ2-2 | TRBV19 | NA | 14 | TGTGCCAGTAGTAAAGATCCCAAAACCGGGGAGCTGTTTTTT | CASSKDPKTGELFF